This TCR beta chain stems from a study of blood T cell repertoires in COVID-19. About the research overall: Spain, Italy and the United States supplied samples that represented acute and convalescent COVID-19. Sample material is recorded as cDNA or gDNA derived from T cells, B-cell-depleted T cells, or PBMCs.

Per the germline V gene, CDR1 is LNHDA and CDR2 is SQIVND (reference sequence). The CDR3 runs 15 residues. Trimming removed 5 bases from V and 4 bases from J; junction bases left unmatched: 6. Sequencing was performed with immunoSEQ multiplex PCR; in TCRdb, only in-frame clones are kept and a portion is missing. The sample has around 130,000 clones, 80% to 90% seen once; the top ten hold around 4.7%. The source material was peripheral blood. This chain connects TRBV19 to TRBJ1-5, with TRBD1 identical over 9 bases. This TCR was sampled from a middle-aged man with acute or convalescent COVID-19. The CDR3 sequence is CASSEQGAGNQPQHF. CDR3 coding DNA: TGTGCCAGTAGTGAACAGGGGGCTGGGAATCAGCCCCAGCATTTT.